This TCR beta chain was identified in a study of circulating and synovial CD4+ cells in juvenile arthritis. The method was immunoSEQ multiplex PCR; TCRdb's version includes in-frame clones alone and lacks a portion of them. The profile shows about 3,200 clones, around 82% of them singletons. The CDR3 runs 15 residues. Germline V gives CDR1 MDHEN, CDR2 SYDVKM. On this clone: The antigen remains unidentified. A junction end diverges from the germline sequence, so it may reflect a read error.

Study-wide results and caveats: T cell genome counts differed by at least an order of magnitude between CPL and CD4 samples. These repertoires were less diverse than bulk blood CD4 repertoires. Circulating pathogenic-like lymphocytes shared a substantially higher fraction of CDR3 sequences with synovium than bulk blood. Deeper sequencing increased measured overlap with synovial clonotypes.

The chain is built from TRBV28 and TRBJ1-2; no clear D gene. Sequences were obtained from CD4+ T cells from synovial fluid. The TCR was taken from a human donor with juvenile idiopathic arthritis. CDR3 nucleotide sequence: TGTGCCAGCAGTTTGCCCGGGAGCAATTTTTATGTCTACACCTTC. This sequence encodes CASSLPGSNFYVYTF.